Below are 18 T cell receptor beta chains sequenced from a single sample in a study of T cells after yellow fever vaccination. TCRdb used MiXCR to reprocess the 5' RACE reads, holding one entry per CDR3 protein. The data show about 360,000 distinct CDR3 sequences, 6.2% seen once. This material consisted of PBMCs, taken 5 days after the yellow fever booster vaccination. The receptors come from a man in his thirties or forties who received the YFV17D yellow fever vaccine.

This clonotype was observed many times. The chain uses TRBV20-1 and TRBJ2-3; weak D call: TRBD2 (5 bases). CDR1 DFQATT and CDR2 SNEGSKA come from the germline V gene (reference sequence). Trimming cost V 4 bases and J 1 base, with 9 bases left between them. The CDR3 sequence is 13 residues long. The CDR3 sequence is CSAKVGGTDTQYF. DNA of the CDR3: TGCAGTGCTAAGGTGGGAGGCACAGATACGCAGTATTTT.

Many counts were recorded for this clonotype. The chain employs TRBV5-1 and TRBJ1-1; possible D gene TRBD1, 5 bases. The CDR3 is 16 amino acids. The V gene's germline CDR1 is SGHRS and CDR2 YFSETQ. Between the trimmed V and J ends, which lost 0 bases and 4 bases, there was a span of 16 bases. CDR3 sequence reads: CASSLVGGKGTTEAFF. CDR3 DNA: TGCGCCAGCAGCTTGGTAGGAGGGAAGGGGACCACTGAAGCTTTCTTT.

Only a few counts were recorded for this clonotype. The chain recombines TRBV7-9 with TRBJ1-4; 8 positions agree with TRBD1. CDR3 size: 17 residues. The V gene's germline CDR1 is SEHNR and CDR2 FQNEAQ (reference sequence). V trimming: 1 base; J trimming: 4 bases; junction bases outside the gene matches: 8. CDR3 residues: CASSLGARGPSNEKLFF. CDR3 bases: TGTGCCAGCAGCTTAGGGGCCAGGGGGCCGAGTAATGAAAAACTGTTTTTT.

This clonotype has ten or more counts. The V gene is TRBV6-5, the J gene TRBJ2-6; D not certain. This CDR3 contains 15 residues. The germline CDR1 and CDR2 sequences are MNHEY and SVGAGI. The ends were cut back, 4 bases at V and 0 bases at J, with 7 bases in the middle. CDR3 residues: CASSSLASGANVLTF. For the CDR3, the DNA is TGTGCCAGCAGTTCCCTGGCCTCTGGGGCCAACGTCCTGACTTTC.

At least ten counts were recorded for this clonotype. The chain is built from TRBV30 and TRBJ2-1; no definite D call. CDR3 length: 10 amino acids. V shed 2 bases and J shed 10 bases, with 6 bases lying between them. Germline values: CDR1 GTSNPN, CDR2 SVGIG (reference sequence). CDR3 sequence reads: CAWSREEQFF. As DNA, the CDR3 is TGTGCCTGGAGTCGTGAAGAGCAGTTCTTC.

This clonotype was counted between two and nine times. V is TRBV12-3 or TRBV12-4 and J is TRBJ2-3, with D uncertain. V lost 1 base, J lost 3 bases, and 14 bases lay in between. This CDR3 is built from 16 residues. CDR3 in DNA: TGTGCCAGCAGTTTAGGAATAGCCACGAATACAGATACGCAGTATTTT. It specifies CASSLGIATNTDTQYF.

In this sample, this clonotype turned up many times. The chain couples TRBV7-6 to TRBJ2-1; no reliable D call. Germline V CDR1 and CDR2: SGHVS, FNYEAQ. Trimming cost V 5 bases and J 0 bases, with 14 bases left between them. The length of the CDR3 is 16 residues. The CDR3 sequence: CASSPRAPSSYNEQFF. CDR3 nucleotide sequence: TGTGCCAGCAGCCCCCGGGCACCGAGCTCCTACAATGAGCAGTTCTTC.

The genes are TRBV6-1 and TRBJ2-6; D is possibly TRBD1 (6 bases). V shed 6 bases and J shed 4 bases, with 13 bases lying between them. Germline V gene sequence: CDR1 MNHNS, CDR2 SASEGT. The CDR3 spans 15 residues. For the CDR3, the DNA is TGTGCCAGCAGCATGGGACATTCCGGGGCCAACGTCCTGACTTTC. This codes for CASSMGHSGANVLTF.

This clonotype turned up a few times. The gene calls are TRBV11-2 and TRBJ1-2; no firm D call. The CDR3 totals 12 residues. V was trimmed by 5 bases and J by 8 bases, leaving 12 bases between them. Germline V gene data show CDR1 as SGHAT and CDR2 as FQNNGV. CDR3 amino acids: CASSPLVRGYTF. The CDR3, as DNA: TGTGCCAGCAGCCCCCTGGTTCGGGGCTACACCTTC.

V is TRBV7-2 and J is TRBJ2-7, with D possibly TRBD2 on 6 matching bases. The CDR3 has 12 residues. CDR1 and CDR2 from the germline V gene are SGHTA and FQGNSA. V lost 4 bases and J 6 bases, leaving 10 bases between the germline ends. The CDR3 here is CASSYPGVEQYF. As DNA, the CDR3 is TGTGCCAGCAGCTACCCGGGAGTCGAGCAGTACTTC.

The rearrangement uses TRBV10-3 and TRBJ2-7; D is unresolved. CDR1 and CDR2 from the germline V gene are ENHRY and SYGVKD. V was clipped by 9 bases and J by 7 bases, with 19 bases between them. The CDR3 has 13 amino acids. The CDR3 DNA sequence: TGTGCCATAGGGCCCCAAACCCTTACGGAGCAGTACTTC. This gives the protein CAIGPQTLTEQYF.

The rearrangement joins TRBV12-3 or TRBV12-4 to TRBJ1-3; a weak D match, TRBD1 (6 bases). This CDR3 has 15 amino acids. V shed 7 bases and J shed 1 base, with 14 bases lying between them. The CDR3 DNA is TGTGCCAGCACCGGGGGGCGGTCTTCTGGAAACACCATATATTTT. Its translation is CASTGGRSSGNTIYF.

This clonotype was counted between two and nine times. The chain has TRBV18 and TRBJ1-3; no clear D. V shed 5 bases and J shed 0 bases, with 8 bases lying between them. The germline gives CDR1 KGHSH, CDR2 LQKENI. The length of the CDR3 is 14 residues. In DNA, the CDR3 is TGTGCCAGCTCAGACCTGAGCTCTGGAAACACCATATATTTT. The encoded protein is CASSDLSSGNTIYF.

This clonotype was found a few times. The rearrangement links TRBV7-8 to TRBJ2-7, with 7 bases fitting TRBD1. CDR3 length: 16 amino acids. J was trimmed by 3 bases and V by 2 bases; bases with no gene match: 10. Per the germline V gene, CDR1 is SGHVS and CDR2 is FQNEAQ. The CDR3 sequence is CASSLPRDSLSYEQYF. CDR3 nucleotide sequence: TGTGCCAGCAGCTTACCCCGGGACAGCCTGAGCTACGAGCAGTACTTC.

The rearrangement uses TRBV20-1 and TRBJ2-1; tentative D call: TRBD1 (5 bases). The germline V gene encodes CDR1 DFQATT and CDR2 SNEGSKA (reference sequence). This CDR3 is built from 16 residues. CDR3 sequence (DNA): TGCTGCTTTTGGGGCCAGGCTCCGGGCTTCTACAATGAGCAGTTCTTC. Protein: CCFWGQAPGFYNEQFF.

The chain is built from TRBV7-2 and TRBJ2-1, with TRBD2 matching 13 bases. Trimming at V came to 5 bases and at J to 6 bases, leaving 7 bases not matched to a gene. The CDR3 extends over 16 amino acids. The germline CDR1 and CDR2 sequences are SGHTA and FQGNSA. Here the CDR3 DNA reads TGTGCCAGCAGCCCTCCGGGACTAGCGGGGCCCAATGAGCAGTTCTTC. Translating it yields CASSPPGLAGPNEQFF.

This clonotype was recorded a few times. The chain is built from TRBV4-3 and TRBJ2-2, with D possibly TRBD1 on 5 matching bases. V dropped 1 base and J dropped 1 base, with 10 bases sitting between them. The CDR3 is 16 residues long. Germline V gene data show CDR1 as LGHNA and CDR2 as YSLEER. CDR3 residues: CASSQGRRENTGELFF. The CDR3 DNA sequence: TGCGCCAGCAGCCAAGGACGCAGGGAGAACACCGGGGAGCTGTTTTTT.

The CDR3 reads CATSRPLGGNTEAFF. The CDR3 DNA reads TGTGCCACCAGCAGGCCCTTGGGAGGGAACACTGAAGCTTTCTTT. This rearrangement joins TRBV15 to TRBJ1-1, with D uncertain. Trimming took 3 bases from V and 1 from J, leaving 12 bases between them. The CDR3 sequence is 15 residues long. The germline gives CDR1 LNHNV, CDR2 YYDKDF (reference sequence). The variable domain in full, with the rest retrieved from reference TRBV15 and TRBJ1-1, is DAMVIQNPRYQVTQFGKPVTLSCSQTLNHNVMYWYQQKSSQAPKLLFHYYDKDFNNEADTPDNFQSRRPNTSFCFLDIRSPGLGDTAMYLCATSRPLGGNTEAFFGQGTRLTVV.